The rows below give T cell receptor beta chains drawn from one sample of a study of cytomegalovirus exposure and HLA in healthy donors. Sequenced by immunoSEQ multiplex PCR; TCRdb stores in-frame clones only, minus some. In the table there are 150,000 to 180,000 clones, about 86% of which are singletons. Sequencing was performed on PBMCs. The receptors originated from a man younger than 35 in good health and CMV-seropositive. Both conserved end residues are part of each CDR3. The D gene is left open where the match is weak. Some rows have no size entry. The others give once, few or many, or a class for an expanded clone.

J gene | V gene | D gene | clone size | CDR3 DNA | CDR3 protein
TRBJ2-7 | TRBV30 | TRBD2 | NA | TGTGCCTGGAGCTTAAATAGCGGGAGAGGGTACGAGCAGTACTTC | CAWSLNSGRGYEQYF
TRBJ2-7 | TRBV19 | NA | NA | TGTGCCAGTAGTTTTCTCAGGGGCTCCTCCTACGAGCAGTACTTC | CASSFLRGSSYEQYF
TRBJ1-2 | TRBV7-9 | NA | few | TGTGCCAGCAGCTTAGAGGAGAGGGGCTACACCTTC | CASSLEERGYTF
TRBJ2-5 | TRBV12-5 | NA | NA | TGTGCTAGTGGTTTGGGGCAGACAGGCCGAGAGACCCAGTACTTC | CASGLGQTGRETQYF
TRBJ1-6 | TRBV18 | TRBD1 | few | TGTGCCAGCTCGAAAGGGGGTCAGGGGGGTTCGACCCTCCACTTT | CASSKGGQGGSTLHF
TRBJ2-3 | TRBV7-2 | TRBD1 | NA | TGTGCCAGCAGCTTCAGGGGGCCAGATACGCAGTATTTT | CASSFRGPDTQYF
TRBJ1-4 | TRBV2 | NA | once | TGTGCCAGCATGGCCAGGGATGAAAAACTGTTTTTT | CASMARDEKLFF
TRBJ2-7 | TRBV5-6 | NA | NA | TGTGCCAGCAGCTTCGGCTCCTACGAGCAGTACTTC | CASSFGSYEQYF
TRBJ1-3 | TRBV5-1 | NA | NA | TGCGCCAGCAGCTTGGTGGCAATGACTGGAAACACCATATATTTT | CASSLVAMTGNTIYF
TRBJ2-3 | TRBV18 | TRBD1 | NA | TGTGCCAGCTCTCCGGGACAGGACACAGATACGCAGTATTTT | CASSPGQDTDTQYF
TRBJ2-7 | TRBV13 | TRBD1 | NA | TGTGCCAGCAGCTCCCGGGACAGGGACGGGGAGCAGTACTTC | CASSSRDRDGEQYF
TRBJ2-3 | TRBV10-3 | TRBD2 | NA | TGTGCCATCAGTTCTAGCGGGAGCACAGATACGCAGTATTTT | CAISSSGSTDTQYF
TRBJ1-2 | TRBV19 | TRBD1 | NA | TGTGCCAGTGAGACAGGGGGAGGTTATGGCTACACCTTC | CASETGGGYGYTF